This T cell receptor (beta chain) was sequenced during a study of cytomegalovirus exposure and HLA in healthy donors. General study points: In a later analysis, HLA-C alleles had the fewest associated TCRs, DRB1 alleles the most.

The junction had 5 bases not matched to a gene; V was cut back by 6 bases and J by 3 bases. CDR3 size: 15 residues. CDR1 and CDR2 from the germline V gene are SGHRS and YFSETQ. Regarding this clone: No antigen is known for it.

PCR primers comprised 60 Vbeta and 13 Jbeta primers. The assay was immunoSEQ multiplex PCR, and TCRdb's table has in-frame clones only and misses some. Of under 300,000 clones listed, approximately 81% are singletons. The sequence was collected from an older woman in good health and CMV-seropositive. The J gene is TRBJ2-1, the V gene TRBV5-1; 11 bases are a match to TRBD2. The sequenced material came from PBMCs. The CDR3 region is CASTSTSGSYNEQFF. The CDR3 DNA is TGCGCCAGCACCTCTACTAGCGGGAGCTACAATGAGCAGTTCTTC.